This is a list of T cell receptor beta chains from one sample in a study of T cells in Graves' hyperthyroidism and ophthalmopathy. MiXCR was run by TCRdb on the multiplex PCR reads, yielding one entry per CDR3 protein. The sample consists of around 450,000 distinct CDR3 sequences, approximately 15% of them appearing once. Sequenced: blood. Every receptor here comes from a young woman with Graves' hyperthyroidism. CDR3s include the opening cysteine and the closing phenylalanine or tryptophan. The order of the fields is J gene, clone size, D gene, V gene, CDR3 DNA, CDR3 protein. D genes are given only for firm matches. Clone size is given for some rows only: seen once, a few or many times, or a class if the clone is expanded.

TRBJ2-3	many	TRBD2	TRBV7-2	TGTGCCAGCAGCTTACTGGGGTGGACTAGCGGGGGGACTAGCACAGATACGCAGTATTTT	CASSLLGWTSGGTSTDTQYF
TRBJ2-1	NA	NA	TRBV5-8	TGTGCCAGCAGCTCTGGATCGGTACAGGGTAATGAGCAGTTCTTC	CASSSGSVQGNEQFF
TRBJ2-7	many	NA	TRBV11-2	TGTGCCAGCAGCCCCCAGGGGGGACCAGCCTACGAGCAGTACTTC	CASSPQGGPAYEQYF
TRBJ2-1	NA	TRBD1	TRBV9	TGTGCCAGCAGCGACCGGGACAGGGTACACAATGAGCAGTTCTTC	CASSDRDRVHNEQFF
TRBJ1-4	few	NA	TRBV7-2	TGTGCCAGCAGCAAAACAGGGCGTGTTGAAAAACTGTTTTTT	CASSKTGRVEKLFF
TRBJ2-1	NA	NA	TRBV20-1	TGCAGTGCTAGAGTTGGGGGTGAGGAATTGTTCTTC	CSARVGGEELFF
TRBJ1-2	NA	TRBD1	TRBV20-1	TGCAGTGCTTGGGAGGGGGCCGTACCCACCTTC	CSAWEGAVPTF
TRBJ2-4	few	NA	TRBV4-1	TGCGCCAGCAGCCAAGATTTTGGAAGAGGCGCCAAAAACATTCAGTACTTC	CASSQDFGRGAKNIQYF
TRBJ1-1	many	NA	TRBV4-3	TGCGCCAGCAGCCAGGGGTATGGGAACACTGAAGCTTTCTTT	CASSQGYGNTEAFF
TRBJ1-1	many	NA	TRBV7-2	TGTGCCAGCAGCTTATCATTTACCAGGAACACTGAAGCTTTCTTT	CASSLSFTRNTEAFF
TRBJ1-1	many	NA	TRBV9	TGTGCCAGCAGCGCCAGCGGTGGTACCAGATTGAACACTGAAGCTTTCTTT	CASSASGGTRLNTEAFF
TRBJ2-7	NA	NA	TRBV24-1	TGTGCCACCAGTGCAAATCGGGGTCCCTCCTACGAGCAGTACTTC	CATSANRGPSYEQYF
TRBJ1-1	NA	TRBD1	TRBV19	TGTGCCAGTAGTGTCAAGACAGGGGGATTGGGTGAAGCTTTCTTT	CASSVKTGGLGEAFF
TRBJ2-3	many	NA	TRBV3-1	TGTGCCAGCAGCCTCGGGCTCCTCACAGATACGCAGTATTTT	CASSLGLLTDTQYF
TRBJ2-7	NA	NA	TRBV20-1	TGCAGTGCTAGCCGACTCGATTACTACGAGCAGTACTTC	CSASRLDYYEQYF
TRBJ1-3	many	NA	TRBV7-2	TGTGCCAGCAGCTCCCCGGGACGGACGGCGAGCACCATATATTTT	CASSSPGRTASTIYF
TRBJ2-5	NA	NA	TRBV20-1	TGCAGTGCCTTAAGGACAGAAAAAGAGACCCAGTACTTC	CSALRTEKETQYF
TRBJ1-5	NA	TRBD1	TRBV28	TGTGCCAGCAGTTTATTCTGGACAGGGACCTCTCAGCCCCAGCATTTT	CASSLFWTGTSQPQHF